The TCR beta chain under discussion was sequenced for a study of beta chain features in type 1 diabetes. Study observations and caveats: It was among patients, rather than healthy donors, that naive, central memory and Treg TCRB repertoires appeared more similar.

V was cut by 5 bases and J by 3 bases, with 14 bases left in between. Germline assignment: CDR1 SGHVS and CDR2 FNYEAQ. The CDR3 is 15 residues long. Reverse transcribing all isolated RNA meant expressed TCRB transcripts were sequenced. The read count averaged approximately 4 million across naive, central memory and regulatory T cell samples. Method: immunoSEQ multiplex PCR; TCRdb's copy keeps in-frame clones and lacks some. The table records under 900,000 clones, roughly 16% of them present only once. A remark on this clone: What it binds is not known.

Central memory, naive, regulatory and stem cell-like memory CD4+ cells were sorted by CD45RO/CCR7/CD25/CD127/CD95/CD27. V gene TRBV7-6 combines with J gene TRBJ1-3; D remains ambiguous. The sample was naive CD4+ T cells from blood. This receptor was identified in a woman in her late teens or twenties in good health. The CDR3 DNA is TGTGCCAGCAGCCCCTCTGAACGAGGTGGAAACACCATATATTTT. Translated, it gives CASSPSERGGNTIYF.